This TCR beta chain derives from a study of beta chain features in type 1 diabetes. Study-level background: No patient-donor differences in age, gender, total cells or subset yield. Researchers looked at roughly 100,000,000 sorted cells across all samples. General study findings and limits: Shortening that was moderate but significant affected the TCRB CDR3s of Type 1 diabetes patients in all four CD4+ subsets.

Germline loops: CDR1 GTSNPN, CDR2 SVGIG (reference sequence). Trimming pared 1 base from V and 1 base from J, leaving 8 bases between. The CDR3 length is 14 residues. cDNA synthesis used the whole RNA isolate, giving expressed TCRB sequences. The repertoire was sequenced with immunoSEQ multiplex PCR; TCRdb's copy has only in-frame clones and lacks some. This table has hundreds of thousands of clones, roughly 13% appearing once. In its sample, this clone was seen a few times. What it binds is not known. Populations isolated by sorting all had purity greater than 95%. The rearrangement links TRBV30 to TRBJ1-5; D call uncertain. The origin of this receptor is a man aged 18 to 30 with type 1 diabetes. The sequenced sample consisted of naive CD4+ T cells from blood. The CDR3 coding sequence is TGTGCCTGGAGTGATATAGAAAGCAATCAGCCCCAGCATTTT. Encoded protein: CAWSDIESNQPQHF.